This record looks at one TCR beta chain sequence and its context. What it binds is not known. This sample was taken from a study of cytomegalovirus exposure and HLA in healthy donors. Study as a whole: About 180 million T cells yielded over 90 million unique TCR beta sequences in earlier analysis. Overall study results and limits: Using the classifier, cytomegalovirus status was reportedly diagnosed with high specificity and sensitivity. Earlier analysis found most TCR beta V segments productive about 87% or about 30% of the time. Investigators reported 150 to 200 TCR beta chains as tied to cytomegalovirus.

Researchers ran the PCR with 60 Vbeta and 13 Jbeta primers. Sequenced by immunoSEQ multiplex PCR; TCRdb stores in-frame clones only, minus some. The sample includes 150,000 to 200,000 clones, 79% of them seen just once. The germline V gene encodes CDR1 MDHEN and CDR2 SYDVKM. This CDR3 has 15 amino acids. Trimming removed 3 bases from V and 4 bases from J, with 13 bases in between. The origin of this receptor is a woman between 45 and 65 years old in good health and CMV-seronegative. The rearrangement uses TRBV28 and TRBJ2-1; D might be TRBD1 (5 bases). Sequencing was carried out using PBMCs. The CDR3 protein is CASSFSGRDYNEQFF. CDR3 nucleotides: TGTGCCAGCAGTTTTAGTGGCAGGGATTACAATGAGCAGTTCTTC.